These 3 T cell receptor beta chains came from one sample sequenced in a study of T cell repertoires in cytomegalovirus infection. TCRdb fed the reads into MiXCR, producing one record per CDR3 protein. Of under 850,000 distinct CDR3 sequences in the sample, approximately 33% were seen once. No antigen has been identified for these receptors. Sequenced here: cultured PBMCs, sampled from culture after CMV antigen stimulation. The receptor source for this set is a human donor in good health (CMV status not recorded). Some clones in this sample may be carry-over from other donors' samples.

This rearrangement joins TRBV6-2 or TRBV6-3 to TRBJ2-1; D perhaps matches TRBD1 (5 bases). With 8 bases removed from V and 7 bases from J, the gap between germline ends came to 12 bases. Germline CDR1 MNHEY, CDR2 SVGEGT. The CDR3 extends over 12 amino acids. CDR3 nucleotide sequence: TGTGCCAGCGCAGGGTTGGAAAATGAGCAGTTCTTC. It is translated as CASAGLENEQFF.

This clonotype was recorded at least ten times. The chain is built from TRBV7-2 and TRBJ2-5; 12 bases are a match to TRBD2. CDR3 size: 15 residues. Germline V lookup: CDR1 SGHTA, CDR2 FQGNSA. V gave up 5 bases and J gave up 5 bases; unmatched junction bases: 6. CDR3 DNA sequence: TGTGCCAGCAGCAACGGACTAGCGGGGTTTGAGACCCAGTACTTC. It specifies CASSNGLAGFETQYF.

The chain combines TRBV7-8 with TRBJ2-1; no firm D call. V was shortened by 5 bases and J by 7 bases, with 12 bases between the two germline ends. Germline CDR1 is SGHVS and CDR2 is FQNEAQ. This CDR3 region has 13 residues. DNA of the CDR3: TGTGCCAGCAGCCCGTCCCCGTGGAATGAGCAGTTCTTC. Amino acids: CASSPSPWNEQFF. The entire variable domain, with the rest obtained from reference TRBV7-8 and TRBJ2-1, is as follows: GAGVSQSPRYKVAKRGQDVALRCDPISGHVSLFWYQQALGQGPEFLTYFQNEAQLDKSGLPSDRFFAERPEGSVSTLKIQRTQQEDSAVYLCASSPSPWNEQFFGPGTRLTVL.